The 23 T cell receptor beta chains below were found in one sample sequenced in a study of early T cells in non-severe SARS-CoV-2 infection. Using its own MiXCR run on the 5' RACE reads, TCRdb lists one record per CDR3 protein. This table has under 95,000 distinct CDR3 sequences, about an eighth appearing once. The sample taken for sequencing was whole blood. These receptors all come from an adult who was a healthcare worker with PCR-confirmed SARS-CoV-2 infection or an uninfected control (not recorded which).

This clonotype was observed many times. The CDR3 coding sequence is TGTGCCAGCAGTTACCGGACAGGGGGCGTCGGTTCGGAGCTGTTTTTT. This gives the protein CASSYRTGGVGSELFF. The V and J genes are TRBV12-3 or TRBV12-4 and TRBJ2-2; 11 bases are shared with TRBD1. V shed 4 bases, J shed 10 bases, and the junction held 11 bases outside the gene matches. The CDR3 has 16 amino acids.

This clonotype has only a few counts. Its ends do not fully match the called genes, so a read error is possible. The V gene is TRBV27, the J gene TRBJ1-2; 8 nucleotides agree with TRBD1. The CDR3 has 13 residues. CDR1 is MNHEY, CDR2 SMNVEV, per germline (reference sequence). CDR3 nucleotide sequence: TGTGCCAGCAGACCGGACAGGGACTACGGCTACACCTTC. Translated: CASRPDRDYGYTF.

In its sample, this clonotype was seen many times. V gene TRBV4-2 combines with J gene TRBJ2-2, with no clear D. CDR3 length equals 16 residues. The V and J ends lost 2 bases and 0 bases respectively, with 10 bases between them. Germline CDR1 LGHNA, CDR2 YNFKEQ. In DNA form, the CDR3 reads TGTGCCAGCAGCCAACTCAGCCCCGCGAACACCGGGGAGCTGTTTTTT. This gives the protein CASSQLSPANTGELFF.

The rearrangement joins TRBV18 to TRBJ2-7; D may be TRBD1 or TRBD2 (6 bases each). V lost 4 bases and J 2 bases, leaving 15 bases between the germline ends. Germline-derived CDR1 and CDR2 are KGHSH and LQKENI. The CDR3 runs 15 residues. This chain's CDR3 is CASSRADGGPYEQYF. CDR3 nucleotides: TGTGCCAGCTCACGGGCAGATGGGGGGCCCTACGAGCAGTACTTC.

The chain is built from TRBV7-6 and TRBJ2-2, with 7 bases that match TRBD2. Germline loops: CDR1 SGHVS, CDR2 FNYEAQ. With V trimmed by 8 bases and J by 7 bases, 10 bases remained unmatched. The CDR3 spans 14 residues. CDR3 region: CASSLGLGDGELFF. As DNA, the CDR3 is TGTGCCAGCTCGCTAGGACTAGGCGACGGGGAGCTGTTTTTT.

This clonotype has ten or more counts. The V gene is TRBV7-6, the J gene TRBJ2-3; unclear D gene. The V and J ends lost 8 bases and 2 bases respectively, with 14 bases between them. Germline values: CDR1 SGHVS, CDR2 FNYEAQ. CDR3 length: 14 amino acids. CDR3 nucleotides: TGTGCCAGCCGCACTGGACCCTCCACAGATACGCAGTATTTT. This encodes CASRTGPSTDTQYF.

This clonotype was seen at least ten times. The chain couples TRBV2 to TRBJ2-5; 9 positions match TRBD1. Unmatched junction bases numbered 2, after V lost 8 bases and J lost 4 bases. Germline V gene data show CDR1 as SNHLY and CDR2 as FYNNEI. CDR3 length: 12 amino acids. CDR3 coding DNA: TGTGCCAGCGGGACAGGGATAGAGACCCAGTACTTC. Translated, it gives CASGTGIETQYF.

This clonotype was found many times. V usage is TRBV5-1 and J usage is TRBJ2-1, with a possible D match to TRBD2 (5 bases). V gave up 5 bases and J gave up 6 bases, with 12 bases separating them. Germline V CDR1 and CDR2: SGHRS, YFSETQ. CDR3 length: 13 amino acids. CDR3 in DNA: TGCGCCAGCAGACTAGACCTCTTCAATGAGCAGTTCTTC. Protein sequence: CASRLDLFNEQFF.

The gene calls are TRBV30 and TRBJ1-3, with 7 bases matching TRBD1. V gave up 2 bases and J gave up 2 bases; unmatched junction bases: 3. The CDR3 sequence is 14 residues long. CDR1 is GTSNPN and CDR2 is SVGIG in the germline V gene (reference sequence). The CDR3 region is CAWSLQGAGNTIYF. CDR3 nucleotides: TGTGCCTGGAGTTTGCAGGGGGCTGGAAACACCATATATTTT.

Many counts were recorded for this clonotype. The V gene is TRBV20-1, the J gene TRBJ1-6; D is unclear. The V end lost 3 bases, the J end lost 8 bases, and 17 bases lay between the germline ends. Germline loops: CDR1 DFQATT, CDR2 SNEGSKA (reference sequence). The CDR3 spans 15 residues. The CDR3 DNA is TGCAGTGCTAGGAGACGCAGGCTGAGTGATTCACCCCTCCACTTT. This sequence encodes CSARRRRLSDSPLHF.

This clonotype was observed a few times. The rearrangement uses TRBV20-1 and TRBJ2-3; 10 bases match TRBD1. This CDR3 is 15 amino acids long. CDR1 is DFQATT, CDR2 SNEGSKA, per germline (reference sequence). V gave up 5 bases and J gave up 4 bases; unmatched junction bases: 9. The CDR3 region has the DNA TGCAGTGCTGGACCGGGACAGGGGTTGTCAGATACGCAGTATTTT. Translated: CSAGPGQGLSDTQYF.

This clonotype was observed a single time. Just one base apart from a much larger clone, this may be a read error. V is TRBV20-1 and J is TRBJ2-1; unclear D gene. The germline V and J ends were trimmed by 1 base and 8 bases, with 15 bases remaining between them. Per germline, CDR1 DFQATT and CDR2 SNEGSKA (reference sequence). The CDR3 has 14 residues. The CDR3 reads CSARVVWLPHEQFF. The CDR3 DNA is TGCAGTGCTAGAGTGGTTTGGCTTCCCCATGAGCAGTTCTTC.

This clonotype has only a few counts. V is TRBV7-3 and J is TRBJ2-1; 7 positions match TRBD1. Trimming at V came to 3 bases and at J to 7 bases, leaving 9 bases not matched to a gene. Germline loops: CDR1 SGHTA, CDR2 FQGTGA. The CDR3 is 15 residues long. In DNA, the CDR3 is TGTGCCAGCAGCTTGGCGACCTCAGGGGGTAATGAGCAGTTCTTC. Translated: CASSLATSGGNEQFF.

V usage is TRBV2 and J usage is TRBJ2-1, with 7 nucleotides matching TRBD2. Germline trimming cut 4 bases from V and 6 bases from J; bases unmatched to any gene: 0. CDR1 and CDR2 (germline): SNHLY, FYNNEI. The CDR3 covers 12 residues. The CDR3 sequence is CASSGGGNEQFF. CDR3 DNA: TGTGCCAGCAGTGGCGGGGGCAATGAGCAGTTCTTC. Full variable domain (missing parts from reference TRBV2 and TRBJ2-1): EPEVTQTPSHQVTQMGQEVILRCVPISNHLYFYWYRQILGQKVEFLVSFYNNEISEKSEIFDDQFSVERPDGSNFTLKIRSTKLEDSAMYFCASSGGGNEQFFGPGTRLTVL.

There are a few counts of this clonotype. The CDR3 DNA reads as TGTGCCAGCAGTTACCTCGACAGGCATCGCAATGAGCAGTTCTTC. It translates to CASSYLDRHRNEQFF. The chain is built from TRBV12-3 or TRBV12-4 and TRBJ2-1; maybe TRBD1 (6 bases). Trimming removed 4 bases at V and 6 bases at J, with 16 bases between. The CDR3 is 15 residues long.

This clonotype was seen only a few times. DNA of the CDR3: TGTGCCAGCAGTCGGGGTATGCTGCTCAATGAAAAACTGTTTTTT. This codes for CASSRGMLLNEKLFF. The rearrangement links TRBV7-2 to TRBJ1-4; D gene uncertain. The V end lost 6 bases, the J end lost 5 bases, and 16 bases lay between the germline ends. The CDR3 consists of 15 residues. CDR1 SGHTA and CDR2 FQGNSA come from the germline V gene. Complete variable domain (other parts from reference TRBV7-2 and TRBJ1-4): GAGVSQSPSNKVTEKGKDVELRCDPISGHTALYWYRQSLGQGLEFLIYFQGNSAPDKSGLPSDRFSAERTGGSVSTLTIQRTQQEDSAVYLCASSRGMLLNEKLFFGSGTQLSVL.

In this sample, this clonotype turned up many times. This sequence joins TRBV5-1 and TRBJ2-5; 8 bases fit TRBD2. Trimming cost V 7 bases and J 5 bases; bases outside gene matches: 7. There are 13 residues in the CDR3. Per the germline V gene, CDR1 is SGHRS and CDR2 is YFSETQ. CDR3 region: CASGREGRETQYF. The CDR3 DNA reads TGCGCCAGCGGTCGGGAGGGCCGTGAGACCCAGTACTTC.

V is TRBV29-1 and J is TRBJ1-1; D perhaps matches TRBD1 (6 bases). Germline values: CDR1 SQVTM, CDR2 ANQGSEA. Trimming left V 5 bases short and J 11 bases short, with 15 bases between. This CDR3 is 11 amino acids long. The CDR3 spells CSVPEGGAAFF. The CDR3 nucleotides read TGCAGCGTTCCCGAGGGGGGGGCGGCTTTCTTT.

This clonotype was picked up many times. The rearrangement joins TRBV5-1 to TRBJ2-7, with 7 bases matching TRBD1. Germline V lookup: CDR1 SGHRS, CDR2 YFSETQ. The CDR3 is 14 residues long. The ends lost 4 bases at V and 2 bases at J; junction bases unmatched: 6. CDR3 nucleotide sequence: TGCGCCAGCAGCCAAGACAGGGTGACCTACGAGCAGTACTTC. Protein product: CASSQDRVTYEQYF.

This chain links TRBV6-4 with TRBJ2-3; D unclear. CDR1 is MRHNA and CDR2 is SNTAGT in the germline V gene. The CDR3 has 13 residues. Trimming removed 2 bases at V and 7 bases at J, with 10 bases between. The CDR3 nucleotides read TGTGCCAGCAGTGACGACGAAAGGAATACGCAGTATTTT. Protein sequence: CASSDDERNTQYF.

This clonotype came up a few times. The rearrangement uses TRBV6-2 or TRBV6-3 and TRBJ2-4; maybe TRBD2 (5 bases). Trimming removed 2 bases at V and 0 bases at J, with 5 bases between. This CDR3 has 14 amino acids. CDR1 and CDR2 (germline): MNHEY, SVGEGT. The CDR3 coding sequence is TGTGCCAGCAGTTACCGGGGAGCCAAAAACATTCAGTACTTC. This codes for CASSYRGAKNIQYF.

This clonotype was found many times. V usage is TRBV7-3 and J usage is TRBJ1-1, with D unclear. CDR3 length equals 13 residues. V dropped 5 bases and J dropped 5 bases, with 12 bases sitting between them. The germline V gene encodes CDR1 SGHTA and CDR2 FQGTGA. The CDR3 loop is CASSPQVGTEAFF. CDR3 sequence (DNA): TGTGCCAGCAGCCCGCAGGTGGGTACTGAAGCTTTCTTT.

As DNA, the CDR3 is TGCGCCAGCAGCACAGGGTCCTCTGGGGCCAACGTCCTGACTTTC. Amino acids: CASSTGSSGANVLTF. The chain carries TRBV5-1 and TRBJ2-6; the D gene is possibly TRBD1 (6 bases). Trimming shortened V by 4 bases and J by 0 bases, and 8 bases separated the two germline ends. Germline CDR1 is SGHRS and CDR2 is YFSETQ. The CDR3 loop spans 15 amino acids.